The 26 T cell receptor beta chains below all came from one sample that was sequenced in a study of shared clonotypes between healthy human individuals. Sequencing used immunoSEQ multiplex PCR; TCRdb keeps in-frame clones, though not all of them. Counted here are about 120,000 clones, 68% occurring once; the ten biggest clones make up roughly 24%. Sequenced input: memory CD8+ T cells sorted from blood. Described subset: CD45RO+ cells pooled with CCR7-negative TemRA cells. These receptors originate from a woman aged 25 to 39 in good health.

This clone was seen a handful of times. The chain is built from TRBV15 and TRBJ2-1, with 8 nucleotides matching TRBD1. Germline V CDR1 and CDR2: LNHNV, YYDKDF (reference sequence). The CDR3 is 16 amino acids. V shed 5 bases, J shed 10 bases, and the junction held 16 bases outside the gene matches. CDR3 sequence reads: CATSPPISTGAVEQFF. The CDR3 DNA reads as TGTGCCACCAGCCCCCCGATCTCGACAGGGGCGGTCGAGCAGTTCTTC. The whole variable domain, remainder taken from reference TRBV15 and TRBJ2-1, is DAMVIQNPRYQVTQFGKPVTLSCSQTLNHNVMYWYQQKSSQAPKLLFHYYDKDFNNEADTPDNFQSRRPNTSFCFLDIRSPGLGDTAMYLCATSPPISTGAVEQFFGPGTRLTVL.

This clone was observed once. The chain is built from TRBV6-6 and TRBJ2-1, with no clear D. The CDR3 covers 14 residues. Germline CDR1 reads MNHNY; CDR2 reads SVGAGI (reference sequence). The V end was cut by 1 base, the J end by 6 bases, with 10 bases between. The CDR3 reads CASSYWVTVNEQFF. The CDR3 DNA sequence: TGTGCCAGCAGTTACTGGGTAACTGTCAATGAGCAGTTCTTC.

The CDR3 DNA reads as TGTGCCAGCAGCAGCCGTGGGACAGGGGGCGTGGGTTGGCGAGCTTTCTTT. Translating gives CASSSRGTGGVGWRAFF. The genes are TRBV7-2 and TRBJ1-1; TRBD1 matches 12 bases. V was clipped by 5 bases and J by 10 bases; unmatched bases: 17. The CDR3 spans 17 residues. In germline, CDR1 is SGHTA, CDR2 FQGNSA.

This clone was detected a few times. The genes are TRBV5-5 and TRBJ2-3; no reliable D call. From germline, CDR1 is SGHKS and CDR2 YYEKEE (reference sequence). The CDR3 spans 15 residues. Trimming took off 0 bases at V and 1 base at J, with 9 bases between the two ends. This CDR3 is CASSLAQKGTDTQYF. The CDR3 bases are TGTGCCAGCAGCTTGGCACAGAAGGGCACAGATACGCAGTATTTT.

This chain joins TRBV6-5 and TRBJ1-1; D unclear. The CDR3 has 14 amino acids. CDR1 MNHEY and CDR2 SVGAGI come from the germline V gene. Trimming removed 0 bases at V and 4 bases at J, with 9 bases between. CDR3 protein: CASSYSIRFTEAFF. Written as DNA, the CDR3 is TGTGCCAGCAGTTACTCGATAAGGTTCACTGAAGCTTTCTTT.

This chain uses TRBV5-1 with TRBJ2-7, with D possibly being TRBD2 (5 bases). The V end was cut by 4 bases, the J end by 7 bases, with 18 bases between. CDR1 is SGHRS, CDR2 YFSETQ, per germline. This CDR3 is built from 14 residues. CDR3 nucleotides: TGCGCCAGCAGCGAGACGGGAAGCCCTCGGGAGCAGTACTTC. Protein sequence: CASSETGSPREQYF.

The chain has TRBV28 and TRBJ2-1; 12 bases fit TRBD2. The CDR3 runs to 13 residues. The V gene end was trimmed by 9 bases and the J gene end by 4 bases; junction bases not matched to a gene: 1. Germline CDR1 reads MDHEN; CDR2 reads SYDVKM. CDR3 in amino acids: CASLAGGYNEQFF. The DNA of the CDR3 is TGTGCCAGTCTAGCGGGAGGGTACAATGAGCAGTTCTTC.

The chain carries TRBV10-3 and TRBJ2-7; D could derive from TRBD1 or TRBD2 (5 bases each). Trimming pared 2 bases from V and 4 bases from J, leaving 9 bases between. The CDR3 has 13 amino acids. From germline, CDR1 is ENHRY and CDR2 SYGVKD. The DNA of the CDR3 is TGTGCCATCAGTGAGGGGGACGGATACGAGCAGTACTTC. This codes for CAISEGDGYEQYF.

This rearrangement joins TRBV25-1 to TRBJ2-6; D perhaps matches TRBD2 (6 bases). V was clipped by 8 bases and J by 4 bases, with 9 bases between them. The CDR3 is made up of 13 amino acids. Germline assignment: CDR1 MGHDK and CDR2 SYGVNS. The CDR3: CASGGFGANVLTF. DNA for the CDR3: TGTGCCAGCGGGGGGTTCGGGGCCAACGTCCTGACTTTC.

The CDR3 bases are TGTGCCAGCAGTTCGACGGGGAGCTCCTACGAGCAGTACTTC. This codes for CASSSTGSSYEQYF. The rearrangement joins TRBV28 to TRBJ2-7, with D possibly TRBD2 on 5 matching bases. The CDR3 spans 14 residues. Trimming removed 4 bases at V and 0 bases at J, with 10 bases between. Germline V gene lookup returns CDR1 MDHEN and CDR2 SYDVKM.

This clone was seen once. V and J are TRBV19 and TRBJ1-5; unclear D gene. Germline values: CDR1 LNHDA, CDR2 SQIVND (reference sequence). This CDR3 is built from 15 residues. Trimming left V 11 bases short and J 4 bases short, with 21 bases between. In DNA, the CDR3 is TGTGCCTCTAGCGGTGATGGCGCAGCTAATCAGCCCCAGCATTTT. It translates to CASSGDGAANQPQHF.

In this sample, this clone turned up many times. The genes are TRBV28 and TRBJ2-3; 8 bases are a match to TRBD2. Germline trimming cut 5 bases from V and 0 bases from J; bases unmatched to any gene: 7. Germline V gives CDR1 MDHEN, CDR2 SYDVKM. The CDR3 is 16 amino acids. CDR3 in amino acids: CASSQILAVSTDTQYF. CDR3 nucleotides: TGTGCCAGCAGTCAGATACTAGCGGTTAGCACAGATACGCAGTATTTT.

The CDR3 DNA reads as TGTGCCAGCAGCCCCCGAAGCTACGAATACGAGCAGTACTTC. Its translation: CASSPRSYEYEQYF. The rearrangement uses TRBV7-2 and TRBJ2-7; D call uncertain. From germline, CDR1 is SGHTA and CDR2 FQGNSA. V shed 5 bases and J shed 4 bases, with 15 bases lying between them. The CDR3 covers 14 residues. Supplemented by reference TRBV7-2 and TRBJ2-7, the full variable domain reads GAGVSQSPSNKVTEKGKDVELRCDPISGHTALYWYRQSLGQGLEFLIYFQGNSAPDKSGLPSDRFSAERTGGSVSTLTIQRTQQEDSAVYLCASSPRSYEYEQYFGPGTRLTVT.

V is TRBV27 and J is TRBJ2-3, with 9 bases aligning to TRBD1. V lost 6 bases and J lost 6; bases outside the gene matches: 4. Per germline, CDR1 MNHEY and CDR2 SMNVEV (reference sequence). The CDR3 consists of 13 residues. Here the CDR3 DNA reads TGTGCCAGCAGCCGGGACAGGGTTGATACGCAGTATTTT. It specifies CASSRDRVDTQYF.

This clone has only one observation. This rearrangement joins TRBV2 to TRBJ2-3; 10 bases agree with TRBD2. The CDR3 sequence is 17 residues long. Germline assignment: CDR1 SNHLY and CDR2 FYNNEI. Trimming took 4 bases from V and 1 from J; bases not matched to a gene: 8. CDR3 in amino acids: CASSGASGSGGTDTQYF. Written as DNA, the CDR3 is TGTGCCAGCAGTGGGGCTAGCGGGAGCGGGGGCACAGATACGCAGTATTTT.

V and J are TRBV12-2 and TRBJ2-2; TRBD2 is the table's D call and was not checked against the DNA. TRBV12-2 is reported as a pseudogene. CDR3 length: 15 amino acids. This CDR3 reads CASRLKRASTGELFF. In nucleotides, the CDR3 is TGTGCAAGTCGATTAAAGCGGGCCAGCACCGGGGAGCTGTTTTTT.

The gene calls are TRBV28 and TRBJ2-1, with D unresolved. V shed 10 bases and J shed 0 bases, with 10 bases lying between them. The CDR3 has 13 residues. The V gene's germline CDR1 is MDHEN and CDR2 SYDVKM. The CDR3 DNA is TGTGCCACCCTCCGGAGCTCCTACAATGAGCAGTTCTTC. It encodes CATLRSSYNEQFF. Filled out from reference TRBV28 and TRBJ2-1, the complete variable domain reads DVKVTQSSRYLVKRTGEKVFLECVQDMDHENMFWYRQDPGLGLRLIYFSYDVKMKEKGDIPEGYSVSREKKERFSLILESASTNQTSMYLCATLRSSYNEQFFGPGTRLTVL.

The chain is built from TRBV7-2 and TRBJ2-7; TRBD2 aligns across 9 bases. The CDR3 runs to 16 residues. V shed 2 bases, J shed 0 bases, and the junction held 5 bases outside the gene matches. CDR1 SGHTA and CDR2 FQGNSA come from the germline V gene. CDR3 loop: CASSLRLAGHSYEQYF. The CDR3 coding sequence is TGTGCCAGCAGCTTACGGCTAGCGGGACACTCCTACGAGCAGTACTTC.

The count of this clone is one. This chain connects TRBV27 to TRBJ2-5; the D gene is possibly TRBD1 (5 bases). The V gene lost 4 bases and the J gene lost 4 bases, with 7 bases spanning the gap. The CDR3 consists of 12 residues. The germline CDR1 and CDR2 sequences are MNHEY and SMNVEV (reference sequence). CDR3 in amino acids: CASSSGSETQYF. For the CDR3, the DNA is TGTGCCAGCAGTTCAGGGTCAGAGACCCAGTACTTC.

By share, this clone ranks as medium-sized. The chain links TRBV28 to TRBJ2-5; D perhaps matches TRBD1 (6 bases). Germline CDR1 and CDR2: MDHEN and SYDVKM. This CDR3 spans 15 amino acids. Trimming removed 5 bases at V and 0 bases at J, with 13 bases between. CDR3: CASSQGSGDQETQYF. As DNA, the CDR3 is TGTGCCAGCAGTCAGGGGTCAGGGGACCAAGAGACCCAGTACTTC.

The CDR3 DNA sequence: TGTGCCAGCAGTGAGAACTCCTACAATGAGCAGTTCTTC. Encoded protein: CASSENSYNEQFF. The chain joins TRBV25-1 to TRBJ2-1, with unresolved D. V lost 3 bases and J lost 0, with 3 bases in between. The CDR3 has 13 residues. In germline, CDR1 is MGHDK, CDR2 SYGVNS.

The chain combines TRBV10-1 with TRBJ2-7, with unresolved D. The V gene lost 5 bases and the J gene lost 3 bases, with 20 bases spanning the gap. CDR3 size: 16 residues. Germline-derived CDR1 and CDR2 are WNHNN and SYGVQD (reference sequence). The CDR3 reads CASSPHPGTIGYEQYF. The CDR3 DNA follows: TGCGCCAGCAGTCCGCACCCTGGCACGATAGGCTACGAGCAGTACTTC.

The chain recombines TRBV2 with TRBJ2-7; 11 nucleotides agree with TRBD2. Trimming removed 2 bases from V and 5 bases from J; junction bases left unmatched: 14. This CDR3 has 18 residues. Germline loops: CDR1 SNHLY, CDR2 FYNNEI. DNA of the CDR3: TGTGCCAGCAGTGAACGCCCCCAGACTAGCGGGATAGGCAACGAGCAGTACTTC. Translation gives CASSERPQTSGIGNEQYF.

The CDR3 sequence is CASSEALRSATEQYF. In nucleotides, the CDR3 is TGTGCCAGCAGTGAAGCGCTTCGGTCCGCAACCGAGCAGTACTTC. The J gene is TRBJ2-7, the V gene TRBV7-8, with D uncertain. V lost 6 bases and J lost 6, with 21 bases in between. CDR1 SGHVS and CDR2 FQNEAQ come from the germline V gene. CDR3 length equals 15 residues. Drawing the rest from reference TRBV7-8 and TRBJ2-7, the complete variable domain is GAGVSQSPRYKVAKRGQDVALRCDPISGHVSLFWYQQALGQGPEFLTYFQNEAQLDKSGLPSDRFFAERPEGSVSTLKIQRTQQEDSAVYLCASSEALRSATEQYFGPGTRLTVT.

This clone was detected many times. The chain has TRBV2 and TRBJ2-7, with 8 bases that match TRBD1. CDR3 length: 15 amino acids. V shed 4 bases and J 3 bases; nucleotides not matched to a gene: 8. Germline V CDR1 and CDR2: SNHLY, FYNNEI. Here the CDR3 DNA reads TGTGCCAGCAGTGTGGTGGGGACAGGTTACTACGAGCAGTACTTC. Translating gives CASSVVGTGYYEQYF. Complete variable domain (other parts from reference TRBV2 and TRBJ2-7): EPEVTQTPSHQVTQMGQEVILRCVPISNHLYFYWYRQILGQKVEFLVSFYNNEISEKSEIFDDQFSVERPDGSNFTLKIRSTKLEDSAMYFCASSVVGTGYYEQYFGPGTRLTVT.

This clone is a singleton in its sample. The rearrangement uses TRBV15 and TRBJ2-3; D possibly corresponds to TRBD1 (5 bases). Germline lookup yields CDR1 LNHNV and CDR2 YYDKDF (reference sequence). The CDR3 totals 13 residues. CDR3: CATLQGNTDTQYF. Here the CDR3 DNA reads TGTGCAACCCTCCAGGGAAACACAGATACGCAGTATTTT.